What follows is one T cell receptor beta chain and its context. Its antigen is as yet unknown. A J-beta primer mix and a sample-barcoded 5' primer were used in a second PCR of roughly 6 to 12 cycles. TCRdb ran MiXCR on the 5' RACE reads and lists one entry per CDR3 protein. The sample lists roughly 800,000 distinct CDR3 sequences, roughly 60% occurring once. CDR1 and CDR2 from the germline V gene are LNHDA and SQIVND (reference sequence). J was trimmed by 10 bases and V by 3 bases; bases with no gene match: 4. CDR3 size: 13 residues. The sample originates from a study of blood T cells in healthy people across ages. Individuals who donated were healthy Caucasians from Russia aged about 6 to 90. Whole-study findings and limits: Naive T cell percentage showed a strong correlation with TCR beta diversity. Naive and antigen-experienced cells were not separated, limiting conclusive comparison. Observed TCR beta diversity per million T cells went down as age went up. This fall followed a roughly linear course with age.

The sequenced sample consisted of blood. The receptor comes from a man aged 25-45 years in good health. J is TRBJ2-1 and V is TRBV19; 9 nucleotides match TRBD2. In DNA form, the CDR3 reads TGTGCCAGTAGTATCGTTAGCGGGAGAGAGCAGTTCTTC. This codes for CASSIVSGREQFF.